The entry below describes one T cell receptor (beta chain). Per the authors' pipeline: Cell counts per sample came from amplifying reference gene primers. Generated by immunoSEQ multiplex PCR, the TCRdb table keeps only in-frame clones and is missing some. D and trimming were read from the DNA, whereas the V and J calls and clone size are those reported in that table. The table includes hundreds of thousands of clones, roughly nine tenths detected once. Allocation to cohorts depended on clinical history reported by the participants. Donors in Cohort 3 who had recovered were those with two negative PCRs, healthcare professional clearance, or resolution of their symptoms. This record belongs to a study of blood T cell repertoires in COVID-19. Study in general: In each case, the material was cDNA or gDNA derived from T cells, B-cell-depleted T cells, or PBMCs.

The germline V and J ends were trimmed by 5 bases and 0 bases, with 16 bases remaining between them. The CDR3 spans 16 residues. Germline V gene lookup returns CDR1 SGHTA and CDR2 FQGNSA. Sequencing was carried out using PBMCs or T cells enriched from blood (not recorded which). The chain carries TRBV7-2 and TRBJ1-2, with a weak D call TRBD1 (5 bases). The source of this sequence is a middle-aged woman who had recovered from COVID-19. CDR3 in amino acids: CASSPSGAVANYGYTF. CDR3 nucleotide sequence: TGTGCCAGCAGCCCTAGTGGGGCAGTAGCTAACTATGGCTACACCTTC.